These 18 T cell receptor beta chains were all obtained from the same sample, sequenced in a study of CD8+ T cells in alopecia areata. The sequencing template was cDNA reverse transcribed from extracted RNA. Libraries were prepared by immunoSEQ multiplex PCR; TCRdb keeps only in-frame clonotypes and omits some of them. The data show about 120,000 clones, approximately 47% seen once. What was sequenced was NKG2D-low CD8+ T cells sorted from blood. The receptors originated from a human donor with alopecia areata.

The chain couples TRBV29-1 to TRBJ2-5; TRBD2 aligns across 10 bases. The J segment lost 0 bases and the V segment lost 7 bases, leaving 8 bases of the junction unmatched. The germline gives CDR1 SQVTM, CDR2 ANQGSEA. This CDR3 is built from 15 residues. The CDR3 nucleotides are TGCAGCGCCTTAGGACTAGCGGTGCACCAAGAGACCCAGTACTTC. Translating it yields CSALGLAVHQETQYF.

The J gene is TRBJ1-6, the V gene TRBV30; D is unresolved. Per the germline V gene, CDR1 is GTSNPN and CDR2 is SVGIG (reference sequence). This CDR3 comprises 17 residues. V lost 0 bases and J 6 bases, leaving 18 bases between the germline ends. CDR3 residues: CAWSVLPRAPGNSPLHF. CDR3 in DNA: TGTGCCTGGAGTGTATTACCGCGGGCCCCGGGTAATTCACCCCTCCACTTT.

This clone appeared a few times. Sequence at one end of the junction differs from germline and may be a read error. The rearrangement joins TRBV29-1 to TRBJ2-3; 10 nucleotides agree with TRBD2. From germline, CDR1 is SQVTM and CDR2 ANQGSEA. This CDR3 has 14 residues. For the CDR3, the DNA is TGCAGCGTCGAAGGACTAGCGGAAGAAGATACGCAGTATTTT. Protein: CSVEGLAEEDTQYF.

A few counts support this clone. The genes are TRBV29-1 and TRBJ1-2; no clear D gene. Germline V gives CDR1 SQVTM, CDR2 ANQGSEA. This CDR3 contains 12 residues. V was trimmed by 5 bases and J by 4 bases, leaving 11 bases between them. The DNA for the CDR3 is TGCAGCGTTCCCCGGGCGAGCTATGGCTACACCTTC. Amino acid sequence: CSVPRASYGYTF. The complete variable domain, with remaining parts taken from reference TRBV29-1 and TRBJ1-2, reads SAVISQKPSRDICQRGTSLTIQCQVDSQVTMMFWYRQQPGQSLTLIATANQGSEATYESGFVIDKFPISRPNLTFSTLTVSNMSPEDSSIYLCSVPRASYGYTFGSGTRLTVV.

This clone showed up just once. The J gene is TRBJ2-7, the V gene TRBV27; weak D call: TRBD1 (6 bases). V lost 3 bases to trimming and J lost 5 bases, with 11 bases between them. Germline assignment: CDR1 MNHEY and CDR2 SMNVEV (reference sequence). The CDR3 is 13 residues long. The CDR3 spells CASSFLSGDEQYF. CDR3 DNA: TGTGCCAGCAGTTTCCTATCAGGGGACGAGCAGTACTTC.

J is TRBJ1-2 and V is TRBV20-1; D ambiguous. Germline assignment: CDR1 DFQATT and CDR2 SNEGSKA (reference sequence). This CDR3 is 10 amino acids long. Here the CDR3 reads CSSWEDGYTF. CDR3 sequence (DNA): TGCAGCTCTTGGGAGGATGGCTACACCTTC.

The chain recombines TRBV4-2 with TRBJ1-6; the D is unclear. Germline V gene lookup returns CDR1 LGHNA and CDR2 YNFKEQ. The CDR3 consists of 16 residues. The V gene lost 3 bases and the J gene lost 14 bases, with 23 bases spanning the gap. CDR3: CASSQAPRPEPGALHF. The CDR3 nucleotides are TGTGCCAGCAGCCAGGCTCCGAGACCAGAGCCCGGAGCCCTCCACTTT.

The V gene is TRBV4-1, the J gene TRBJ2-1, with 7 positions matching TRBD2. CDR1 MGHRA and CDR2 YSYEKL come from the germline V gene. V was pared by 3 bases and J by 7 bases, with 15 bases of the junction left unmatched. The CDR3 contains 17 residues. DNA of the CDR3: TGCGCCAGCAGCCACCTTAGAGGAACTAGCGCACGTAATGAGCAGTTCTTC. It encodes CASSHLRGTSARNEQFF.

This clone was seen a few times. J is TRBJ2-1 and V is TRBV30, with D hard to call. The CDR3 covers 12 residues. Germline V lookup: CDR1 GTSNPN, CDR2 SVGIG (reference sequence). Trimming pared 7 bases from V and 10 bases from J, leaving 17 bases between. The CDR3 DNA sequence: TGTGCCTCGGAATTCGGCAAAGTAGAGCAGTTCTTC. This encodes CASEFGKVEQFF.

The J gene is TRBJ2-7, the V gene TRBV27; 8 positions agree with TRBD1. J lost 3 bases, V lost 8 bases, and 3 bases had no gene match. The CDR3 covers 12 residues. CDR1 is MNHEY, CDR2 SMNVEV, per germline (reference sequence). For the CDR3, the DNA is TGTGCCAGCCGGGACAGGATCTACGAGCAGTACTTC. Protein product: CASRDRIYEQYF.

This clone has only a few counts. The rearrangement joins TRBV29-1 to TRBJ2-2; 9 bases map to TRBD1. Germline V lookup: CDR1 SQVTM, CDR2 ANQGSEA. The trim removed 7 bases at V and 5 bases at J, leaving 5 bases unmatched. The CDR3 runs 13 residues. The CDR3 nucleotides read TGCAGCGCGGGACAGGGAGAGACCGGGGAGCTGTTTTTT. Protein product: CSAGQGETGELFF.

This chain uses TRBV4-1 with TRBJ2-3; TRBD2 matches 11 bases. Unmatched junction bases numbered 5, after V lost 1 base and J lost 2 bases. This CDR3 comprises 17 residues. Germline CDR1 MGHRA, CDR2 YSYEKL. The CDR3 coding sequence is TGCGCCAGCAGCCAAGTCGGGACTAGCGGACCCACAGATACGCAGTATTTT. Encoded protein: CASSQVGTSGPTDTQYF.

The chain is built from TRBV7-9 and TRBJ2-1; D gene uncertain. The germline V gene has CDR1 SEHNR and CDR2 FQNEAQ (reference sequence). The CDR3 totals 10 residues. Trimming stripped 8 bases from V and 5 bases from J, with 4 bases between. CDR3 sequence (DNA): TGTGCCAGCGGCCACAATGAGCAGTTCTTC. Protein product: CASGHNEQFF.

The rearrangement links TRBV4-2 to TRBJ1-1, with a tentative D call TRBD1 (5 bases). This CDR3 is built from 13 residues. Trimming took off 0 bases at V and 7 bases at J, with 9 bases between the two ends. The germline gives CDR1 LGHNA, CDR2 YNFKEQ. CDR3: CASSQDREVEAFF. In nucleotides, the CDR3 is TGTGCCAGCAGCCAAGACAGGGAAGTTGAAGCTTTCTTT.

The chain employs TRBV30 and TRBJ2-7; TRBD1 matches at 11 bases. The CDR3 sequence is 12 residues long. V was pared by 5 bases and J by 6 bases, with 3 bases of the junction left unmatched. The germline V gene has CDR1 GTSNPN and CDR2 SVGIG (reference sequence). The DNA of the CDR3 is TGTGCCTGGGGACAGGGGGCTGGCGAGCAGTACTTC. Translating it yields CAWGQGAGEQYF.

This clone was seen more than once but under ten times. The chain uses TRBV14 and TRBJ1-2; D uncertain. Germline V gives CDR1 SGHDN, CDR2 FVKESK. CDR3 length: 12 amino acids. Trimming stripped 6 bases from V and 3 bases from J, with 8 bases between. The CDR3 loop is CASSSFHYGYTF. In DNA, the CDR3 is TGTGCCAGCAGTTCTTTCCACTATGGCTACACCTTC.

V gene TRBV5-1 combines with J gene TRBJ2-1; D is possibly TRBD1 (5 bases). The V gene's germline CDR1 is SGHRS and CDR2 YFSETQ. Trimming took 1 base from V and 6 from J, leaving 17 bases between them. The CDR3 consists of 16 residues. The chain's CDR3 is CASSLNGRVQSNEQFF. In DNA form, the CDR3 reads TGCGCCAGCAGCTTGAACGGCAGGGTGCAATCCAATGAGCAGTTCTTC.

The chain recombines TRBV29-1 with TRBJ2-3; D assignment may be TRBD1 or TRBD2 (6 bases each). The CDR3 runs to 13 residues. Germline V CDR1 and CDR2: SQVTM, ANQGSEA. The CDR3 region is CGWGDTEADTQYF. CDR3 DNA: TGCGGGTGGGGGGACACCGAGGCAGATACGCAGTATTTT.